Below, 6 T cell receptor beta chains from the same sample are listed, as sequenced in a study of blood T cell repertoires in COVID-19 (dated by TCRdb to the early 2020s). Library creation used the immunoSEQ multiplex PCR assay. Held by TCRdb, this immuneACCESS table contains in-frame sequences only and omits some clones. Under half of the omission traces to an unresolved V gene where checked; the cause of the rest is unknown. This sample comprises about 98,000 clones, about nine tenths of them detected only once. Together, the top ten hold around a tenth of the sample. The sample consisted of peripheral blood. The receptors were gathered from a man aged 50 or older with acute or convalescent COVID-19.

The gene calls are TRBV9 and TRBJ1-3, with TRBD1 matching 7 bases. This CDR3 spans 16 amino acids. Unmatched junction bases numbered 5, after V lost 2 bases and J lost 0 bases. CDR1 and CDR2 from the germline V gene are SGDLS and YYNGEE. CDR3 sequence reads: CASSVSGQASGNTIYF. The CDR3 DNA follows: TGTGCCAGCAGCGTTAGTGGACAGGCCTCTGGAAACACCATATATTTT. The complete variable domain, with remaining parts taken from reference TRBV9 and TRBJ1-3, reads DSGVTQTPKHLITATGQRVTLRCSPRSGDLSVYWYQQSLDQGLQFLIQYYNGEERAKGNILERFSAQQFPDLHSELNLSSLELGDSALYFCASSVSGQASGNTIYFGEGSWLTVV.

This clone was counted a few times. This chain connects TRBV18 to TRBJ2-1; a possible D gene is TRBD2 (5 bases). The CDR3 length is 12 residues. Trimming stripped 4 bases from V and 14 bases from J, with 15 bases between. CDR1 and CDR2 (germline): KGHSH, LQKENI. The CDR3: CASSHGVSAEFF. In DNA, the CDR3 is TGTGCCAGCTCACACGGGGTCTCCGCGGAGTTCTTC.

Written as DNA, the CDR3 is TGTGCCAGTTCCACAAATAGCAATCAGCCCCAGCATTTT. Protein product: CASSTNSNQPQHF. V and J are TRBV18 and TRBJ1-5; D remains unclear. The CDR3 spans 13 residues. Germline V CDR1 and CDR2: KGHSH, LQKENI. The V and J ends lost 9 bases and 0 bases respectively, with 9 bases between them.

The rearrangement links TRBV5-6 to TRBJ2-1; D may be TRBD2 (5 bases). There are 14 residues in the CDR3. Germline lookup yields CDR1 SGHDT and CDR2 YYEEEE. Trimming removed 2 bases from V and 1 base from J, with 7 bases in between. The CDR3: CASSFEGSYNEQFF. DNA for the CDR3: TGTGCCAGCAGCTTCGAGGGATCCTACAATGAGCAGTTCTTC.

The chain combines TRBV9 with TRBJ2-2; 13 bases match TRBD2. Germline-derived CDR1 and CDR2 are SGDLS and YYNGEE. The CDR3 spans 16 residues. Trimming removed 2 bases from V and 8 bases from J; junction bases left unmatched: 6. The CDR3 region has the DNA TGTGCCAGCAGCGTCGGACTAGCGGGAGTAGGTGGGGAGCTGTTTTTT. Encoded protein: CASSVGLAGVGGELFF.

The CDR3 sequence is CASSFNRATDTQYF. Written as DNA, the CDR3 is TGTGCCAGCAGTTTTAACAGGGCCACAGATACGCAGTATTTT. This chain uses TRBV2 with TRBJ2-3; D may be TRBD1 (6 bases). The CDR3 runs to 14 residues. Germline values: CDR1 SNHLY, CDR2 FYNNEI. V lost 5 bases and J 2 bases, leaving 11 bases between the germline ends.